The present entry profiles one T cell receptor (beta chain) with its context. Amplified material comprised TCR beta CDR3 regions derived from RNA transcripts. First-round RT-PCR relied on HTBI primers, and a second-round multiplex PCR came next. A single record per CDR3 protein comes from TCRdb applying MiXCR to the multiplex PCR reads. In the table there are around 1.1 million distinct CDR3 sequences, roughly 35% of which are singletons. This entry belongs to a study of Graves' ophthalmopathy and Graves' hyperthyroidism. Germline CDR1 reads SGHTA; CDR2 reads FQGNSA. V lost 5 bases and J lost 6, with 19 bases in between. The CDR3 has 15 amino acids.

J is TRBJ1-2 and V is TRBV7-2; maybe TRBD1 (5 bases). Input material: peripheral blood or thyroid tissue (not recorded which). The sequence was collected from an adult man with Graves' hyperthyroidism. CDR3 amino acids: CASSTGLAGRDGYTF. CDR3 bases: TGTGCCAGCAGCACAGGACTAGCGGGGAGGGATGGCTACACCTTC.